This passage covers 4 T cell receptor beta chains from one sample sequenced in a study of radiation and T cells in renal cell carcinoma. Time point noted: baseline pretreatment blood. As to treatment: 15 Gy SBRT to primary tumor, nephrectomy 4 weeks later. Generated by immunoSEQ multiplex PCR, the TCRdb table keeps only in-frame clones and is missing some. The sample lists 130,000 to 150,000 clones; around nine tenths were seen once. The sample consisted of blood, taken from a patient whose treatment included radiotherapy and nephrectomy. These receptors came from a woman aged 50 to 60 with renal cell carcinoma.

The chain employs TRBV5-1 and TRBJ1-6; 9 bases are shared with TRBD1. This CDR3 region has 16 residues. Trimming removed 0 bases from V and 7 bases from J; junction bases left unmatched: 5. Germline V gene lookup returns CDR1 SGHRS and CDR2 YFSETQ. CDR3: CASSLGYGQGNSPLHF. CDR3 DNA: TGCGCCAGCAGCTTGGGTTACGGACAGGGGAATTCACCCCTCCACTTT.

Turning to this clone: Other DNA sequences in the sample encode the same CDR3. The chain has TRBV5-4 and TRBJ2-5; D possibly uses TRBD1 or TRBD2 (6 bases each). The V end was cut by 0 bases, the J end by 5 bases, with 11 bases between. The germline V gene has CDR1 SGHNT and CDR2 YYREEE (reference sequence). CDR3 length equals 14 residues. The CDR3 region has the DNA TGTGCCAGCAGCTTGGCAGGGGCGGGGGAGACCCAGTACTTC. Encoded protein: CASSLAGAGETQYF.

The chain joins TRBV7-9 to TRBJ2-3; D is possibly TRBD1 (6 bases). CDR1 and CDR2 from the germline V gene are SEHNR and FQNEAQ (reference sequence). The V and J ends lost 3 bases and 2 bases respectively, with 18 bases between them. The CDR3 length is 17 residues. The CDR3: CASSFREWTDITDTQYF. The CDR3 DNA follows: TGTGCCAGCAGCTTTCGGGAATGGACAGACATCACAGATACGCAGTATTTT. Looking up the rest from reference TRBV7-9 and TRBJ2-3 gives the full variable domain: DTGVSQNPRHKITKRGQNVTFRCDPISEHNRLYWYRQTLGQGPEFLTYFQNEAQLEKSRLLSDRFSAERPKGSFSTLEIQRTEQGDSAMYLCASSFREWTDITDTQYFGPGTRLTVL.

V is TRBV28 and J is TRBJ2-5, with D maybe TRBD2 (6 bases). Germline CDR1 and CDR2: MDHEN and SYDVKM. The CDR3 runs to 13 residues. The CDR3 sequence is CAVSGDRRETQYF. CDR3 DNA sequence: TGTGCAGTCTCGGGGGACCGCCGGGAGACCCAGTACTTC. Full variable domain (remainder filled in from reference TRBV28 and TRBJ2-5): DVKVTQSSRYLVKRTGEKVFLECVQDMDHENMFWYRQDPGLGLRLIYFSYDVKMKEKGDIPEGYSVSREKKERFSLILESASTNQTSMYLCAVSGDRRETQYFGPGTRLLVL.